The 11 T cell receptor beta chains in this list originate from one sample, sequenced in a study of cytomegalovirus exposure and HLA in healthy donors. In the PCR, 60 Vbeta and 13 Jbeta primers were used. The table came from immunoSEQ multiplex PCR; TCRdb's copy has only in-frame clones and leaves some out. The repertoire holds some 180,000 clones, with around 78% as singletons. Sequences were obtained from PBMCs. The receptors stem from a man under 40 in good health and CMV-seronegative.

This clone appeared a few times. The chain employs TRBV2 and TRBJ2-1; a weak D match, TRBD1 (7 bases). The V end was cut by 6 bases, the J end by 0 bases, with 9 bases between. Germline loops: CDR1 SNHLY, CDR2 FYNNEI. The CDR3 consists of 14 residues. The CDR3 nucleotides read TGTGCCAGCAGGCGGGACAGCTCCTACAATGAGCAGTTCTTC. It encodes CASRRDSSYNEQFF.

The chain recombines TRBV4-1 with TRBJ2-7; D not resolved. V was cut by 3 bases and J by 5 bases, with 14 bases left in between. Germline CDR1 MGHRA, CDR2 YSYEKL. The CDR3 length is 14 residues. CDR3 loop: CASSQPMRSHEQYF. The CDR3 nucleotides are TGCGCCAGCAGCCAGCCCATGCGGAGCCACGAGCAGTACTTC.

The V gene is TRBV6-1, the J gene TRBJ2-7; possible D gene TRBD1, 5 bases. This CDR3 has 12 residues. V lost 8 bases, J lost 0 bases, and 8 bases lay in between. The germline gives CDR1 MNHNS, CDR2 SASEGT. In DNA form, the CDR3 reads TGTGCCAGCGCAGGGCCCTCCTACGAGCAGTACTTC. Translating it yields CASAGPSYEQYF.

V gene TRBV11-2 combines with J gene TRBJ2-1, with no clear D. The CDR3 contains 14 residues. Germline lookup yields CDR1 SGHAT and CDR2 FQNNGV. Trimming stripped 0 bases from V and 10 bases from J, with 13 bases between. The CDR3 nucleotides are TGTGCCAGCAGCTTAGATGGCTGGTCAAAAGAGCAGTTCTTC. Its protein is CASSLDGWSKEQFF. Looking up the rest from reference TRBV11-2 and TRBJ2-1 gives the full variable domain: EAGVAQSPRYKIIEKRQSVAFWCNPISGHATLYWYQQILGQGPKLLIQFQNNGVVDDSQLPKDRFSAERLKGVDSTLKIQPAKLEDSAVYLCASSLDGWSKEQFFGPGTRLTVL.

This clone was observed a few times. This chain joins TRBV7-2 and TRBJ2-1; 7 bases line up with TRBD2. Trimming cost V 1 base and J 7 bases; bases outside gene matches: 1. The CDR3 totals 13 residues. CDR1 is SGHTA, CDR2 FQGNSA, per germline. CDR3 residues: CASSLGTRNEQFF. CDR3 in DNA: TGTGCCAGCAGCTTAGGGACTAGAAATGAGCAGTTCTTC.

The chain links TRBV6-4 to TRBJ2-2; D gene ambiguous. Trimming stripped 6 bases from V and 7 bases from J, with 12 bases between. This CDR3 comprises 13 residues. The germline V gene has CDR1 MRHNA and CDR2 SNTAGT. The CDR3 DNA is TGTGCCAGCAGAGACCGAACAGTCGGGGAGCTGTTTTTT. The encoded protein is CASRDRTVGELFF.

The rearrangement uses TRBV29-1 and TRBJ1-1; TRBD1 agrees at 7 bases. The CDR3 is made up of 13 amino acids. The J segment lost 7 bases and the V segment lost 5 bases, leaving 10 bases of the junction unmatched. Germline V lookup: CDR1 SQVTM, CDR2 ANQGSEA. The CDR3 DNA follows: TGCAGCGTTTGGGGGACCACAGGGGATGAAGCTTTCTTT. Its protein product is CSVWGTTGDEAFF. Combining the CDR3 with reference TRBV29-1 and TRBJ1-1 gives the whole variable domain SAVISQKPSRDICQRGTSLTIQCQVDSQVTMMFWYRQQPGQSLTLIATANQGSEATYESGFVIDKFPISRPNLTFSTLTVSNMSPEDSSIYLCSVWGTTGDEAFFGQGTRLTVV.

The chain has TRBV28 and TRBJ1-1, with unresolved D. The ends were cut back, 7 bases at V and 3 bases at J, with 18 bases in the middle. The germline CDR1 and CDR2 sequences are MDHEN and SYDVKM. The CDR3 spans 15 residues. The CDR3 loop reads CASTTPQTRHTEAFF. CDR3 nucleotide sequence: TGTGCCAGCACCACCCCCCAGACACGTCACACTGAAGCTTTCTTT.

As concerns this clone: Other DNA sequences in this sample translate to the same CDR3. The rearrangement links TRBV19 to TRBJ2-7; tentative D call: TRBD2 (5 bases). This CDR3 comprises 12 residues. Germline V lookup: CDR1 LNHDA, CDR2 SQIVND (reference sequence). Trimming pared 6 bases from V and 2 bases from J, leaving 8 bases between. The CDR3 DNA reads TGTGCCAGTAGGGGAGCAGCCTACGAGCAGTACTTC. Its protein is CASRGAAYEQYF.

CDR3: CASSSTGTSGREQFF. The CDR3 DNA follows: TGTGCCAGCAGCTCTACCGGGACTAGCGGGAGAGAGCAGTTCTTC. This rearrangement joins TRBV7-2 to TRBJ2-1, with 14 nucleotides matching TRBD2. Germline trimming cut 4 bases from V and 10 bases from J; bases unmatched to any gene: 6. This CDR3 is 15 amino acids long. Germline V CDR1 and CDR2: SGHTA, FQGNSA.

The CDR3 bases are TGTGCCAGCAGTGATCAGGACAGGTTTGCAACCGGGGAGCTGTTTTTT. Translation gives CASSDQDRFATGELFF. This sequence joins TRBV2 and TRBJ2-2; TRBD1 matches at 7 bases. The germline gives CDR1 SNHLY, CDR2 FYNNEI. V trimming: 3 bases; J trimming: 5 bases; junction bases outside the gene matches: 9. The CDR3 sequence is 16 residues long.